This T cell receptor (beta chain) stems from a study of cytomegalovirus exposure and HLA in healthy donors (dated by TCRdb to about 2017). For the study in its entirety: An earlier analysis of approximately 550 of the donors reported 250 to 350 Gb of sequence data and 100 million to 140 million unique TCR beta sequences from 150 million to 200 million T cells. An early release that covered fewer than 800 HLA-typed donors contained about 300 gigabases of sequencing data and about 93 million unique TCR sequences. The genetic ancestry cluster associated with self-reported Caucasian donors included roughly 84% of the roughly 410 genotyped donors. The study was designed to test whether signatures of past pathogen exposure could be identified by cataloging public T cell receptors. Using immunosequencing, the study profiled T cell repertoires from roughly 650 subjects and related those repertoires to cytomegalovirus serostatus. Along with the approximately 700-subject first cohort, a separate validation cohort of some 130 different subjects was used. High-throughput TCR immunosequencing, statistical association of individual TCRs with disease status, and machine learning were combined to predict cytomegalovirus infection status. In a later analysis, previously published TCR beta repertoires from some 640 donors were re-analyzed and high-resolution HLA genotyping was added so that TCR occurrence patterns could be studied. Rather than using new phenotypic data, the later analysis identified candidate immune exposures from TCR beta sequences and from how often those sequences occurred across donors. An earlier analysis of 587 of the donors used high-throughput TCR beta sequencing to judge whether each TCR beta V gene segment behaved as functional or pseudogenic. Donor age, sex, ethnicity and CMV serostatus were compiled together with the repertoire data. Genome-wide SNP genotypes for about 55% of the 666 donors were used in a later genetic analysis, which treated that subset as a discovery cohort. All discovery cohort repertoires had been generated using a single sequencing platform. HLA typing included class I and class II loci at four-digit resolution. The number of typed donors differed by locus: roughly 629-640 for A, B, C, DRB1 and DQB1; 500 to 550 for DQA1; approximately 600 for DPA1; and approximately 450 for DPB1. Several DR-DQ haplotypes were handled as single units for association and clustering, since linkage in the cohort was strong. Across 300 to 400 genotyped donors of the cohort, an average of roughly 250,000 unique TCR beta nucleotide sequences per donor were sequenced, and 15% to 20% of those sequences were non-productive.

In total, 666 healthy bone marrow donors made up the cohort. Cohort members were all nominally healthy when sampled, although unrecorded immune exposures were likely present. The donor tested CMV seronegative and was one of the 352 seronegative cohort members. A peripheral blood sample was provided by each donor, and peripheral blood mononuclear cells were used for TCR beta sequencing. Genomic DNA was extracted from the blood cell samples with the Qiagen DNeasy Blood Extraction Kit. Overall study outcomes, separate from this receptor: A group of highly shared sequence variants was considered likely to be a technical artifact of the sequencing pipeline. A further reported finding was that TCR beta sequences accurately predicted the HLA-A and HLA-B alleles for most subjects in the first cohort. CMV serostatus was the only immune exposure information available for the cohort. A total of around 150 TCR beta chains were listed by the study as associated with cytomegalovirus. A later genetic analysis reported fewer N-insertions in productive TCRs among donors in an Asian-associated ancestry cluster than the roughly 650-donor mean. Because HLA typing was missing for some donors at each locus, association tests included only the typed subset. The authors suggested that the approach could potentially be extended to other disease states and immunological phenotypes. An association between a missense DCLRE1C variant and V-gene and J-gene trimming of TCR beta chains was found in a later genetic analysis and replicated in an independent cohort. Linkage disequilibrium might explain the correlated functional status among segregating V segments, but an unknown experimental factor could not be ruled out. Some IMGT-functional V segments, including TRBV6-2 and TRBV6-3, could not be told apart with the 87-base-pair reads, so those segments were excluded. In vitro tests confirmed that a few of the cytomegalovirus-associated TCR beta chains recognize cytomegalovirus antigens. The earlier analysis of fewer than 750 of the donors excluded 15 to 20 rarely observed V segments, including chromosome 9 orphons, because counts were too low. The classifier was reported to diagnose cytomegalovirus status with high specificity and sensitivity in both the original cohort and the validation cohort. Across donors, most TCR sequences were observed very rarely, whereas some public TCRs were present in many individuals. In an earlier analysis of under 600 of the donors, most TCR beta V segments were observed in productive rearrangements about 87% or about 30% of the time, broadly matching IMGT annotations. Presence/absence analyses assumed roughly uniform sequencing depth across donors, an assumption that may not hold. Assigning TCR associations to individual alleles was difficult when HLA alleles, especially DR and DQ, strongly co-occurred. In a later analysis, several top co-occurrence clusters were reported to appear linked to parvovirus B19, influenza, CMV and Epstein-Barr virus. In a later analysis, TCR association rates were found to vary across HLA loci, with the most associated TCRs seen for DRB1 alleles and the fewest for HLA-C alleles. Compared with equally common non-associated chains, HLA-associated TCR beta chains in a later analysis were more clonally expanded and had lower generation probabilities. The cohort was sequenced for TCR beta chains only, and without alpha or paired-chain data the features that could be detected were limited. At a false discovery rate of 0.05, a later analysis linked about 17,000 TCR beta sequences to specific HLA alleles. According to a later analysis, most CMV-associated TCR beta chains appeared to be HLA-restricted, and the HLA associations seemed to be driven largely by CMV exposure.

As concerns this clone: Its target antigen remains unknown. No clone much larger than this one lies a single base away; base qualities are absent. The sample holds other DNA sequences that translate to the same CDR3.

The library was produced with the immunoSEQ multiplex PCR assay. For the multiplex PCR, a mixture combining 60 forward primers for TCR Vbeta segments and 13 reverse primers for TCR Jbeta segments was used. The CDR3 region of rearranged TCR beta genes was amplified from genomic DNA by a multiplex PCR assay. On the Illumina HiSeq System, the amplified TCR beta libraries were sequenced as 87-base-pair reads. Under the source paper's analysis protocol: A later analysis counted about 76 million unique TCR beta chains across the roughly 700 repertoires, and roughly 11 million of these chains were shared by at least two donors. Raw reads were error-corrected and collapsed into unique sequences with a nearest-neighbor algorithm that merged closely related sequences to remove PCR and sequencing errors. To assign V, D and J gene segments, CDR3 sequences were aligned to IMGT reference sequences. For a sequence to be retained, at least a six-nucleotide match to both a V gene segment and a J gene segment was required. Rearrangements were called productive when the CDR3 lacked stop codons and stayed in frame with V and J; all others were non-productive. CDR3 was defined according to IMGT convention as the region running from the second conserved V-encoded cysteine to the conserved J-encoded phenylalanine. The earlier analysis of 587 of the donors excluded any sequence lacking an unambiguous match to a single V gene segment. In an earlier analysis of 587 of the donors, V segments were called functional above 56.7% productive rearrangements and were called segregating when the between-donor standard deviation exceeded 5%. A statistical classification framework was built for diagnosing cytomegalovirus status from the catalog of TCR beta chain sequences. In a later analysis, V and J genes were assigned by comparing TCR nucleotide sequences against IMGT/GENE-DB human TR gene sequences. A later analysis assigned CDR3 sequences and most-parsimonious VDJ recombination scenarios with the TCRdist pipeline. In a later analysis, each TCR beta chain was defined by its CDR3 amino acid sequence together with its V-gene family, and reads without a unique V-gene family were excluded. In a later analysis, fewer than 600 highly shared, low-generation-probability nucleotide sequences were removed to address suspected cross-contamination and a sequencing artifact. In a later analysis, a clonal expansion index was calculated for each public chain from normalized within-repertoire ranks of inferred template counts. In a later analysis, generation probabilities were computed using a VDJ recombination model fitted to out-of-frame rearrangements, and the results were checked against IGoR. In a later analysis, TCR-TCR, TCR-HLA and TCR-CMV co-occurrence was scored with hypergeometric tests, and a repertoire-size bias correction was applied to TCR pairs. In a later analysis, false discovery rates were estimated by permuting HLA or CMV assignments 20 times. In a later analysis, co-occurring TCRs were grouped using DBSCAN, with TCRdist sequence similarity added in when clustering inside HLA-allele-positive subsets. For co-occurrence clustering, repertoires with fewer than 30,000 or more than 120,000 public chains were excluded, along with four or five repertoires with anomalous nucleotide sharing. Not all clones reach the TCRdb copy of this immuneACCESS table, which keeps in-frame sequences only. Checked studies attribute under half of the gap to unresolved V genes and leave the rest unexplained. V, J and clone size were drawn from that table, and D and trimming were deduced from the DNA. Present in this sample are 150,000 to 200,000 clones, more than 75% of which were seen just once. The top ten constitute approximately 1.9% of the sample.

Its CDR3 holds 16 amino acids, cysteine through phenylalanine. Only CDR3 DNA remains: 48 bases, in frame from the first base. The receptor was isolated from a woman between 18 and 30 years old in good health and CMV-seronegative. Input material: PBMCs. Recombination linked TRBV21-1 to TRBJ2-3; the listed D gene, TRBD2, was not tested against the DNA. TRBV21-1 is described as a pseudogene. The CDR3 protein is CASSKEASGGTDTQYF. In nucleotide form, the sequence is TGTGCCAGCAGCAAAGAAGCTAGCGGGGGCACAGATACGCAGTATTTT.